The 23 T cell receptor beta chains given below trace back to one sample, sequenced in a study of PD-1 blockade in classical Hodgkin lymphoma. Sequenced by immunoSEQ multiplex PCR; TCRdb stores in-frame clones only, minus some. This table has 15,000 or so clones, 55% to 70% appearing once. Every single patient, without exception, relapsed after autologous stem cell transplantation, and brentuximab vedotin exposure varied. The material was peripheral blood mononuclear cells (PBMCs), obtained at baseline. These receptors came from a human donor with classical Hodgkin lymphoma.

This clone has just one count. This rearrangement joins TRBV14 to TRBJ2-3; D is ambiguous. CDR1 and CDR2 from the germline V gene are SGHDN and FVKESK. The CDR3 has 17 residues. The V gene lost 4 bases and the J gene lost 0 bases, with 17 bases spanning the gap. CDR3 sequence reads: CASSPEEPFTSTDTQYF. In DNA, the CDR3 is TGTGCCAGCAGCCCCGAGGAACCTTTCACTAGCACAGATACGCAGTATTTT.

This chain links TRBV4-1 with TRBJ2-2; D possibly corresponds to TRBD1 (7 bases). The CDR3 loop spans 16 amino acids. V lost 4 bases, J lost 2 bases, and 14 bases lay in between. Germline assignment: CDR1 MGHRA and CDR2 YSYEKL. CDR3: CASSLRTGLNTGELFF. In DNA, the CDR3 is TGCGCCAGCAGCCTTAGGACAGGACTAAACACCGGGGAGCTGTTTTTT.

The rearrangement uses TRBV29-1 and TRBJ2-7, with D possibly TRBD1 on 6 matching bases. Between the trimmed V and J ends, which lost 7 bases and 2 bases, there was a span of 9 bases. Per the germline V gene, CDR1 is SQVTM and CDR2 is ANQGSEA. The CDR3 has 11 amino acids. CDR3 coding DNA: TGCAGCGGGACAGTAGCCTACGAGCAGTACTTC. Translation: CSGTVAYEQYF.

The chain employs TRBV18 and TRBJ2-1, with D uncertain. There are 13 residues in the CDR3. The germline V gene encodes CDR1 KGHSH and CDR2 LQKENI. V was cut by 2 bases and J by 6 bases, with 8 bases left in between. CDR3: CASSPGQLNEQFF. CDR3 DNA: TGTGCCAGCTCACCAGGGCAACTCAATGAGCAGTTCTTC.

J is TRBJ1-5 and V is TRBV18, with D unresolved. From germline, CDR1 is KGHSH and CDR2 LQKENI. V lost 1 base and J 5 bases, leaving 9 bases between the germline ends. The CDR3 is made up of 14 amino acids. CDR3 sequence reads: CASSPLGRDQPQHF. The CDR3 DNA sequence: TGTGCCAGCTCACCACTGGGTCGAGATCAGCCCCAGCATTTT.

The CDR3 spells CSVEQVTRDYGYTF. The CDR3 coding sequence is TGCAGCGTTGAGCAGGTTACCCGGGACTATGGCTACACCTTC. The chain uses TRBV29-1 and TRBJ1-2; D call uncertain. Looked up from germline, CDR1 is SQVTM and CDR2 is ANQGSEA. Trimming removed 3 bases at V and 3 bases at J, with 14 bases between. The CDR3 runs 14 residues.

V and J are TRBV5-1 and TRBJ1-5; possible D gene TRBD1, 5 bases. CDR1 is SGHRS, CDR2 YFSETQ, per germline. The CDR3 is made up of 13 amino acids. Trimming removed 4 bases at V and 5 bases at J, with 10 bases between. CDR3 nucleotide sequence: TGCGCCAGCAGCCCCGAGGGGCATCAGCCCCAGCATTTT. Protein: CASSPEGHQPQHF.

The table lists this clone with a few counts. DNA for the CDR3: TGTGCCAGCAGCGGGGAGTCCTACGAGCAGTACTTC. This sequence encodes CASSGESYEQYF. The V gene is TRBV7-9, the J gene TRBJ2-7, with TRBD2 as a possible D gene (5 bases). CDR3 length: 12 residues. CDR1 is SEHNR and CDR2 is FQNEAQ in the germline V gene (reference sequence). Between the trimmed V and J ends, which lost 5 bases and 1 base, there was a span of 6 bases.

CDR3 loop: CASRDLAGFNEQFF. CDR3 bases: TGTGCCAGCAGGGACTTAGCGGGGTTCAATGAGCAGTTCTTC. The chain employs TRBV6-5 and TRBJ2-1, with TRBD2 matching 8 bases. CDR1 and CDR2 (germline): MNHEY, SVGAGI. V trimming: 6 bases; J trimming: 6 bases; junction bases outside the gene matches: 7. The CDR3 covers 14 residues.

This rearrangement joins TRBV15 to TRBJ2-2; 12 nucleotides match TRBD2. This CDR3 spans 17 amino acids. V dropped 6 bases and J dropped 2; count of bases not matched to a gene: 7. Germline values: CDR1 LNHNV, CDR2 YYDKDF (reference sequence). Written as DNA, the CDR3 is TGTGCCACCAGTAGAACTAGCGGGAGGCTCAACACCGGGGAGCTGTTTTTT. Translation: CATSRTSGRLNTGELFF.

This chain connects TRBV7-6 to TRBJ2-1; D not resolved. Deletions cut 1 base from V and 4 bases from J, with 14 bases between. Germline V gives CDR1 SGHVS, CDR2 FNYEAQ. This CDR3 has 16 residues. The CDR3 sequence is CASSLVGGATYNEQFF. The DNA for the CDR3 is TGTGCCAGCAGCTTAGTCGGCGGTGCCACTTACAATGAGCAGTTCTTC.

The gene calls are TRBV7-9 and TRBJ1-1; TRBD1 might be the D (5 bases). Germline V gives CDR1 SEHNR, CDR2 FQNEAQ (reference sequence). V lost 4 bases and J lost 4, with 10 bases in between. The CDR3 length is 13 residues. The CDR3 sequence is CASSSSGSTEAFF. CDR3 sequence (DNA): TGTGCCAGCAGCTCCTCAGGGAGCACTGAAGCTTTCTTT.

This rearrangement joins TRBV5-6 to TRBJ2-7; TRBD1 agrees at 8 bases. V shed 4 bases, J shed 2 bases, and the junction held 8 bases outside the gene matches. There are 15 residues in the CDR3. CDR1 is SGHDT, CDR2 YYEEEE, per germline. CDR3 loop: CASSAPRTGTYEQYF. The CDR3 nucleotides read TGTGCCAGCAGCGCACCTAGGACAGGGACCTACGAGCAGTACTTC.

The rearrangement joins TRBV9 to TRBJ1-6; D uncertain. V was shortened by 2 bases and J by 10 bases, with 13 bases between the two germline ends. This CDR3 contains 14 residues. CDR1 and CDR2 (germline): SGDLS, YYNGEE. The CDR3 loop reads CASSVGDSGSPLHF. CDR3 nucleotide sequence: TGTGCCAGCAGCGTGGGAGATTCTGGGTCACCCCTCCACTTT.

V and J are TRBV27 and TRBJ2-3, with 11 bases fitting TRBD2. There are 16 residues in the CDR3. Germline V gene sequence: CDR1 MNHEY, CDR2 SMNVEV (reference sequence). V shed 5 bases and J 3 bases; nucleotides not matched to a gene: 7. This chain's CDR3 is CASSTRLAGLTDTQYF. CDR3 coding DNA: TGTGCCAGCAGTACCCGACTAGCGGGATTGACAGATACGCAGTATTTT.

The V call is TRBV6-5, the J call TRBJ2-3; 9 bases map to TRBD2. This CDR3 is built from 15 residues. Germline values: CDR1 MNHEY, CDR2 SVGAGI. Losses at the gene ends were 6 bases for V and 1 base for J; bases not matched to a gene: 5. The CDR3, as DNA: TGTGCCAGCAGCACTCTAGCGGGACGCACAGATACGCAGTATTTT. This sequence encodes CASSTLAGRTDTQYF.

The rearrangement links TRBV27 to TRBJ2-3; 11 nucleotides line up with TRBD2. This CDR3 has 16 amino acids. The junction had 6 bases not matched to a gene; V was cut back by 5 bases and J by 2 bases. Germline CDR1 reads MNHEY; CDR2 reads SMNVEV (reference sequence). The CDR3 sequence: CASSQLAGATTDTQYF. The DNA of the CDR3 is TGTGCCAGCAGTCAACTAGCGGGAGCTACCACAGATACGCAGTATTTT.

The J gene is TRBJ1-1, the V gene TRBV7-9, with a tentative D call TRBD1 (5 bases). Per the germline V gene, CDR1 is SEHNR and CDR2 is FQNEAQ (reference sequence). The CDR3 length is 15 residues. V lost 5 bases and J lost 3, with 16 bases in between. The CDR3 DNA follows: TGTGCCAGCAGCCCTCCAGGACAACCCTACACTGAAGCTTTCTTT. Amino acid sequence: CASSPPGQPYTEAFF. The variable domain in full, with the rest retrieved from reference TRBV7-9 and TRBJ1-1, is DTGVSQNPRHKITKRGQNVTFRCDPISEHNRLYWYRQTLGQGPEFLTYFQNEAQLEKSRLLSDRFSAERPKGSFSTLEIQRTEQGDSAMYLCASSPPGQPYTEAFFGQGTRLTVV.

This clone was recorded a few times. The chain uses TRBV19 and TRBJ1-5; D remains ambiguous. CDR3 length equals 12 residues. Germline V gives CDR1 LNHDA, CDR2 SQIVND (reference sequence). Between the trimmed V and J ends, which lost 10 bases and 4 bases, there was a span of 11 bases. CDR3 amino acids: CATSHGNQPQHF. The DNA of the CDR3 is TGTGCCACCTCACACGGGAATCAGCCCCAGCATTTT.

The J gene is TRBJ1-1, the V gene TRBV5-5, with D unclear. Germline assignment: CDR1 SGHKS and CDR2 YYEKEE (reference sequence). Trimming removed 2 bases at V and 5 bases at J, with 10 bases between. CDR3 size: 13 residues. In nucleotides, the CDR3 is TGTGCCAGCAGCTTTTCTAGTACGACTGAAGCTTTCTTT. Translating it yields CASSFSSTTEAFF. Complete variable domain (other parts from reference TRBV5-5 and TRBJ1-1): DAGVTQSPTHLIKTRGQQVTLRCSPISGHKSVSWYQQVLGQGPQFIFQYYEKEERGRGNFPDRFSARQFPNYSSELNVNALLLGDSALYLCASSFSSTTEAFFGQGTRLTVV.

J is TRBJ1-5 and V is TRBV4-1; the match to TRBD1 covers 8 bases. This CDR3 comprises 17 residues. From germline, CDR1 is MGHRA and CDR2 YSYEKL. The J segment lost 0 bases and the V segment lost 4 bases, leaving 8 bases of the junction unmatched. The CDR3 nucleotides read TGCGCCAGCAGCCCCTGGGACAGGCACGATAGCAATCAGCCCCAGCATTTT. Amino acid sequence: CASSPWDRHDSNQPQHF.

J is TRBJ1-1 and V is TRBV15; TRBD1 aligns across 8 bases. Germline CDR1 LNHNV, CDR2 YYDKDF (reference sequence). V was pared by 0 bases and J by 7 bases, with 1 base of the junction left unmatched. The CDR3 contains 13 residues. CDR3 sequence: CATSRDGTGEAFF. DNA for the CDR3: TGTGCCACCAGCAGAGATGGGACAGGTGAAGCTTTCTTT.

Written as DNA, the CDR3 is TGTGCCAGCAGCTTTGACCGGGACAGGGCAAACTATGGCTACACCTTC. The encoded protein is CASSFDRDRANYGYTF. This chain uses TRBV7-9 with TRBJ1-2, with TRBD1 identical over 9 bases. This CDR3 is 16 amino acids long. Per germline, CDR1 SEHNR and CDR2 FQNEAQ (reference sequence). V lost 3 bases, J lost 2 bases, and 7 bases stayed unmatched.